These T cell receptor beta chains were read from a single sample in a study of T cell responses to AZD1222 COVID-19 vaccine. Measured with immunoSEQ multiplex PCR; TCRdb has only the in-frame clones, and not every one. The data hold around 160,000 clones, with approximately 94% observed a single time. This specimen was peripheral blood, taken 28 days after the second AZD1222 dose. The receptors here all came from an adult who received the AZD1222 COVID-19 vaccine. Each CDR3 is given with its conserved first and last residue. The D gene is left open where the match is weak. Clone size is shown for a subset of rows, as once, few, many or a class of expanded clone.

clone_size,d_call,v_call,j_call,cdr3_length,cdr3_aa,cdr3_nt
NA,TRBD2,TRBV25-1,TRBJ2-1,14,CASKMLGGNNEQFF,TGTGCCAGCAAGATGCTCGGGGGGAACAATGAGCAGTTCTTC
once,NA,TRBV2,TRBJ1-2,15,CASSDYRIANYGYTF,TGTGCCAGCAGTGATTACAGGATAGCTAACTATGGCTACACCTTC
NA,NA,TRBV6-5,TRBJ2-1,12,CASSPQRGEQFF,TGTGCCAGCAGTCCCCAACGAGGTGAGCAGTTCTTC
NA,NA,TRBV15,TRBJ2-7,14,CATSRDRTLHEQYF,TGTGCCACCAGCAGAGATAGGACCCTCCACGAGCAGTACTTC
NA,TRBD2,TRBV6-5,TRBJ2-2,15,CASSYSSGRSGELFF,TGTGCCAGCAGTTACTCTAGCGGGAGGTCCGGGGAGCTGTTTTTT
NA,NA,TRBV6-5,TRBJ2-1,15,CASTDPSGTYNEQFF,TGTGCCAGCACCGACCCCTCTGGGACCTACAATGAGCAGTTCTTC
NA,TRBD2,TRBV7-9,TRBJ2-1,16,CASSSMGLASLNEQFF,TGTGCCAGCAGCTCCATGGGACTAGCGTCACTAAATGAGCAGTTCTTC
NA,TRBD1,TRBV19,TRBJ1-6,17,CASSPRDSHSYNSPLHF,TGTGCCAGTAGTCCTAGGGACAGCCACTCCTATAATTCACCCCTCCACTTT
NA,TRBD2,TRBV10-3,TRBJ2-1,18,CAISESPGLASSYNEQFF,TGTGCCATCAGTGAGTCGCCTGGACTAGCCTCCTCCTACAATGAGCAGTTCTTC
NA,TRBD1,TRBV6-2/TRBV6-3,TRBJ1-5,11,CASSFLGQAGF,TGTGCCAGCAGTTTTCTGGGACAGGCGGGATTT
NA,NA,TRBV9,TRBJ1-1,13,CASSADTNTEAFF,TGTGCCAGCAGCGCCGACACGAACACTGAAGCTTTCTTT
NA,TRBD2,TRBV7-9,TRBJ2-1,15,CASSLQAGVYNEQFF,TGTGCCAGCAGCCTACAAGCGGGAGTATACAATGAGCAGTTCTTC
NA,TRBD2,TRBV5-6,TRBJ2-7,18,CASSLVPGLAGETYEQYF,TGTGCCAGCAGCTTGGTACCGGGACTAGCGGGAGAGACCTACGAGCAGTACTTC
NA,TRBD2,TRBV2,TRBJ2-2,14,CASSVRGGGGELFF,TGTGCCAGCAGCGTCCGGGGGGGCGGCGGGGAGCTGTTTTTT
many,NA,TRBV27,TRBJ1-6,14,CASSLKGVGSPLHF,TGTGCCAGCAGTTTGAAGGGAGTAGGTTCACCCCTCCACTTT
NA,NA,TRBV19,TRBJ2-1,13,CASMGQGNNEQFF,TGTGCCAGTATGGGCCAGGGGAACAATGAGCAGTTCTTC
NA,TRBD2,TRBV3-1/TRBV3-2,TRBJ2-1,17,CASSQDQREGPNNEQFF,TGTGCCAGCAGCCAAGACCAGCGGGAGGGACCAAACAATGAGCAGTTCTTC
NA,TRBD2,TRBV4-1,TRBJ2-1,17,CASSQVGEAGGYNEQFF,TGCGCCAGCAGCCAAGTCGGAGAAGCGGGAGGGTACAATGAGCAGTTCTTC
NA,NA,TRBV19,TRBJ2-1,15,CASHARSGWSDEQFF,TGTGCCAGTCATGCCCGATCCGGTTGGAGCGATGAGCAGTTCTTC
NA,NA,TRBV7-2,TRBJ2-7,15,CASSWRQTTSYEQYF,TGTGCCAGCAGCTGGCGACAGACCACTTCCTACGAGCAGTACTTC
few,TRBD1,TRBV25-1,TRBJ1-4,14,CASRGDRENEKLFF,TGTGCCAGCAGAGGGGACAGGGAGAATGAAAAACTGTTTTTT
NA,NA,TRBV13,TRBJ2-3,10,CASSSHTQYF,TGTGCCAGCAGCTCGCATACGCAGTATTTT
NA,NA,TRBV27,TRBJ2-7,13,CASSLSTRTEQYF,TGTGCCAGCAGTTTATCGACCAGGACGGAGCAGTACTTC
few,NA,TRBV5-1,TRBJ2-1,16,CASSPARGAGYNEQFF,TGCGCCAGCAGCCCGGCCAGGGGCGCCGGCTACAATGAGCAGTTCTTC
NA,NA,TRBV5-4,TRBJ1-1,14,CASSLTRENTEAFF,TGTGCCAGCAGCTTGACCCGGGAGAACACTGAAGCTTTCTTT
NA,NA,TRBV7-2,TRBJ2-2,15,CASSLVIRSVRELFF,TGTGCCAGCAGCTTAGTTATCAGGAGCGTCAGGGAGCTGTTTTTT
NA,NA,TRBV7-2,TRBJ2-2,13,CASSLVSPGELFF,TGTGCCAGCAGCTTAGTTAGTCCCGGGGAGCTGTTTTTT
NA,NA,TRBV6-5,TRBJ2-2,15,CASRTPGPSGGELFF,TGTGCCAGCAGAACTCCGGGACCCTCGGGCGGGGAGCTGTTTTTT
NA,TRBD2,TRBV6-4,TRBJ2-5,15,CASSMTSGSSETQYF,TGTGCCAGCAGTATGACTAGCGGGAGTTCTGAGACCCAGTACTTC
NA,TRBD1,TRBV7-9,TRBJ2-1,16,CASTQGWGQGMNEQFF,TGTGCCAGCACCCAGGGGTGGGGACAGGGTATGAATGAGCAGTTCTTC
NA,NA,TRBV7-9,TRBJ1-1,12,CASSPLNTEAFF,TGTGCCAGCAGCCCTCTCAATACTGAAGCTTTCTTT